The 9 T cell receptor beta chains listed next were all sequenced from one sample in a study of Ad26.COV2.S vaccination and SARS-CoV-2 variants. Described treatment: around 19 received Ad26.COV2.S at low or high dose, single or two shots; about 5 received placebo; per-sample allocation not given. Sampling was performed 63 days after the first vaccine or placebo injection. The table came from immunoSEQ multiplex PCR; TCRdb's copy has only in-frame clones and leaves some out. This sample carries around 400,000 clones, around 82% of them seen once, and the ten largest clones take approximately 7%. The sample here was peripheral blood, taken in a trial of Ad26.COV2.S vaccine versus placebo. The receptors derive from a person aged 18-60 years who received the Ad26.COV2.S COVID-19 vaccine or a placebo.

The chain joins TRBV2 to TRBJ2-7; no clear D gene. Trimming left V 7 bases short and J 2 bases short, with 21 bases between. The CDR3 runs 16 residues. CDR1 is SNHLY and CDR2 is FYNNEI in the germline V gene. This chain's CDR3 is CASTPKRDLSTYEQYF. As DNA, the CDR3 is TGTGCCAGCACCCCAAAAAGGGATCTCAGCACCTACGAGCAGTACTTC.

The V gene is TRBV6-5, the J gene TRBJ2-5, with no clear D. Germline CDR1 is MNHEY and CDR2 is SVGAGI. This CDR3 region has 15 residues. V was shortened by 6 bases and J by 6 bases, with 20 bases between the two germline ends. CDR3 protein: CASSPIDFGLKTQYF. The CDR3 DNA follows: TGTGCCAGCAGCCCAATCGATTTTGGTCTGAAGACCCAGTACTTC.

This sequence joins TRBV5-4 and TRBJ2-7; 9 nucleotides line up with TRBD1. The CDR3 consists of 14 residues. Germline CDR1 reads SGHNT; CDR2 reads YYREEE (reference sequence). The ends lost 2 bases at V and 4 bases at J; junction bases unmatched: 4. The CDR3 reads CASSFGTGLYEQYF. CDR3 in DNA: TGTGCCAGCAGCTTTGGGACAGGGTTGTACGAGCAGTACTTC.

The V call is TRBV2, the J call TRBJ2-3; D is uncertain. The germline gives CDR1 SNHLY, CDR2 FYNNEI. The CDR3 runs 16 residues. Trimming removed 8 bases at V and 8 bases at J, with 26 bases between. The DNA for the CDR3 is TGTGCCAGCGACCGAGAGCCCTTTTATTCCCTAACTACGCAGTATTTT. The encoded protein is CASDREPFYSLTTQYF.

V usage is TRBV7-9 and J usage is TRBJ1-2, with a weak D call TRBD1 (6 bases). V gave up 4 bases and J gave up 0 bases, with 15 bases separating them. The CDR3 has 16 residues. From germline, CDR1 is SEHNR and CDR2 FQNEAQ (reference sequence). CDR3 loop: CASSWGPTGSNYGYTF. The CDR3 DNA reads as TGTGCCAGCAGCTGGGGTCCGACAGGCTCTAACTATGGCTACACCTTC.

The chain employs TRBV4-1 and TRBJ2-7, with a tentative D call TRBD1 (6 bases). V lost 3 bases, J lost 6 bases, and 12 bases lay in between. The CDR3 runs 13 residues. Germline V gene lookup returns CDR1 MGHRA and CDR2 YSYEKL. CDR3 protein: CASSQVTGAEQYF. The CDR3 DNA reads TGCGCCAGCAGCCAGGTGACAGGCGCCGAGCAGTACTTC.

The CDR3 reads CAWSVRGVGYTF. For the CDR3, the DNA is TGTGCCTGGAGTGTACGGGGGGTAGGCTACACCTTC. The chain uses TRBV30 and TRBJ1-2; D perhaps matches TRBD1 (5 bases). V was trimmed by 0 bases and J by 8 bases, leaving 10 bases between them. The length of the CDR3 is 12 residues. The germline CDR1 and CDR2 sequences are GTSNPN and SVGIG (reference sequence).

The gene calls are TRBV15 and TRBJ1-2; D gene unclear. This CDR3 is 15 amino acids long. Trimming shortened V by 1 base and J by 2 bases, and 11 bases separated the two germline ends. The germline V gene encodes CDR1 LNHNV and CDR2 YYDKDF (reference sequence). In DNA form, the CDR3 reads TGTGCCACCAGCAGAGTCAAGGGATCGAACTATGGCTACACCTTC. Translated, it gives CATSRVKGSNYGYTF.

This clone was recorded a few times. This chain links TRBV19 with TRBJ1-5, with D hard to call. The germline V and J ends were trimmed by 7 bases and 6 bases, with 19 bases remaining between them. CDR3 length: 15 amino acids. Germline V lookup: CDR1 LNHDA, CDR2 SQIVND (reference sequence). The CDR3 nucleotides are TGTGCCAGTACCGGTCAGGAAGGCTTCGGTCAGCCCCAGCATTTT. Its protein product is CASTGQEGFGQPQHF.